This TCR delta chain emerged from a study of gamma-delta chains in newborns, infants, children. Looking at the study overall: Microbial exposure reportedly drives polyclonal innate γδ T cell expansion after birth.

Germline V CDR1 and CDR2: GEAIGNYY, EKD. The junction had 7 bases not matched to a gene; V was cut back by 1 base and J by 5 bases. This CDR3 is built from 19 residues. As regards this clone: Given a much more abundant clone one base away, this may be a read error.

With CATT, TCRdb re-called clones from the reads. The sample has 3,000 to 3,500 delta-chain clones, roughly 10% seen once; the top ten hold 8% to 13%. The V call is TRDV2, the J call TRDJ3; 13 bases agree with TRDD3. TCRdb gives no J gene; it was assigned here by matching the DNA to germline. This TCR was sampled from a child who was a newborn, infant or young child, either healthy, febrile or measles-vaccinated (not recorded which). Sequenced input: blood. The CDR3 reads CACDTRTGGYAGDTRQMFF. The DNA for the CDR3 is TGTGCCTGTGACACGCGTACTGGGGGATACGCTGGGGACACCCGACAGATGTTTTTC.